These T cell receptor beta chains were read from a single sample in a study of blood T cell repertoires in COVID-19. Clones were sequenced by immunoSEQ multiplex PCR, and TCRdb holds only the in-frame ones, with some missing. The profile shows some 150,000 clones, approximately 86% of them singletons. The sample was peripheral blood. The receptors originated from an older woman with acute or convalescent COVID-19. The CDR3 runs from the conserved cysteine through the conserved F or W. The D gene is left open where the match is weak. Part of the rows lack a size; the others show once, few, many or a class for expanded clones.

>.|TRBD1|TRBV6-5|TRBJ1-2
TGTGCCAGCAGTTCTCAGGGGGCGCAGGTCTATGGCTACACCTTC
CASSSQGAQVYGYTF
>.|.|TRBV2|TRBJ2-5
TGTGCCAGCCGGTACGGAGAGACCCAGTACTTC
CASRYGETQYF
>once|TRBD1|TRBV19|TRBJ1-5
TGTGCCAGTAGTCCTGGACCTACCGGGACAGGGGAGCGAGGCAATCAGCCCCAGCATTTT
CASSPGPTGTGERGNQPQHF
>.|.|TRBV5-5|TRBJ1-1
TGTGCCAGCAGCTGGGGGGGCAGCCCGCTGGCTGAAGCTTTCTTT
CASSWGGSPLAEAFF
>.|TRBD1|TRBV28|TRBJ1-6
TGTGCCAGCAGTACCGGGACAGGGCCATTTTCACCCCTCCACTTT
CASSTGTGPFSPLHF
>once|TRBD1|TRBV2|TRBJ2-6
TGTGCCAGCGGTCCGGGACAGGTTTCACCTGGGGCCAACGTCCTGACTTTC
CASGPGQVSPGANVLTF
>.|TRBD1|TRBV6-1|TRBJ2-3
TGTGCCAGCAGTGATGAAGGACAGGGGTGGACAGATACGCAGTATTTT
CASSDEGQGWTDTQYF
>.|.|TRBV19|TRBJ2-3
TGTGCCAGTAGTATAGGCAGGGCTTCCTACACAGATACGCAGTATTTT
CASSIGRASYTDTQYF
>once|.|TRBV7-2|TRBJ1-2
TGTGCCAGCAGCTTAGGGCACGGGTCTAACTATGGCTACACCTTC
CASSLGHGSNYGYTF
>.|TRBD1|TRBV4-1|TRBJ1-1
TGCGCCAGCAGCCAAGGGGACAGGCAATCTACTGAAGCTTTCTTT
CASSQGDRQSTEAFF
>once|TRBD1|TRBV7-2|TRBJ2-7
TGTGCCAGCAGCCCCGGACAGGGTTATTCCTACGAGCAGTACTTC
CASSPGQGYSYEQYF
>.|.|TRBV24-1|TRBJ1-3
TGTGCCACCAGTGACTGGGCGACGGAATCTGGAAACACCATATATTTT
CATSDWATESGNTIYF
>.|.|TRBV24-1|TRBJ2-1
TGTGCCACCCAAGGGGGGGGCCGGGATGAGCAGTTCTTC
CATQGGGRDEQFF
>.|.|TRBV7-8|TRBJ1-1
TGTGCCAGCGCCCCGGGGGGAAGGGTCACTGAAGCTTTCTTT
CASAPGGRVTEAFF
>.|.|TRBV7-9|TRBJ2-5
TGTGCCAGCAGCTCCTGGACAGTTCAAGAGACCCAGTACTTC
CASSSWTVQETQYF
>.|.|TRBV30|TRBJ1-2
TGTGCCTGGAGGAACGGGGGGGCGGTCGGCTACACCTTC
CAWRNGGAVGYTF
>.|.|TRBV6-5|TRBJ1-6
TGTGCCAGCAATTCCGGGTCGAACTCACCCCTCCACTTT
CASNSGSNSPLHF
>.|.|TRBV11-3|TRBJ2-2
TGTGCCAGCAGTCGGACAGAAGCGAACACCGGGGAGCTGTTTTTT
CASSRTEANTGELFF
>once|.|TRBV7-2|TRBJ1-1
TGTGCCAGCAGGCAACAGTTGAACACTGAAGCTTTCTTT
CASRQQLNTEAFF
>.|TRBD1|TRBV6-6|TRBJ1-2
TGTGCCAGCAGGGAGACAGGGCGTTCTAACTATGGCTACACCTTC
CASRETGRSNYGYTF
>.|.|TRBV2|TRBJ2-2
TGTGCCAGCAGTGAAGGGCCCGGGACCGGGGAGCTGTTTTTT
CASSEGPGTGELFF
>.|TRBD2|TRBV5-4|TRBJ2-7
TGTGCCAGCACCCAAGCGGGGGGGGACTACGAGCAGTACTTC
CASTQAGGDYEQYF
>.|.|TRBV19|TRBJ1-3
TGTGCCAGTACAGGACAGTTCTTCTCTGGAAACACCATATATTTT
CASTGQFFSGNTIYF
>.|TRBD1|TRBV6-5|TRBJ2-5
TGTGCCAGCAGCGTAGCAGGGGGGACCCAGTACTTC
CASSVAGGTQYF
>few|TRBD2|TRBV7-2|TRBJ2-7
TGTGCCAGCAGCCCGACTAGCGGGTCTTCCTACGAGCAGTACTTC
CASSPTSGSSYEQYF
>.|.|TRBV29-1|TRBJ1-2
TGCAGCGTGGATGATCAGGGTAGGAACTATGGCTACACCTTC
CSVDDQGRNYGYTF
>.|.|TRBV6-6|TRBJ1-6
TGTGCCAGCAGTTACCAGGCAAGCTATAATTCACCCCTCCACTTT
CASSYQASYNSPLHF
>.|.|TRBV28|TRBJ2-2
TGTGCCAGCAGTTTCAGTGACAGGAACACCGGGGAGCTGTTTTTT
CASSFSDRNTGELFF
>.|.|TRBV6-6|TRBJ2-7
TGTGCCAGCCAGGCCGGGGACACCTCCTACGAGCAGTACTTC
CASQAGDTSYEQYF
>few|TRBD1|TRBV7-6|TRBJ1-2
TGTGCCAGCAGCTCCAAGACAGGGGCCCCTTCCGGCTACACCTTC
CASSSKTGAPSGYTF
>.|TRBD2|TRBV11-2|TRBJ2-1
TGTGCCAGCAGACCGACTAGCGGGGCGATCAATGAGCAGTTCTTC
CASRPTSGAINEQFF
>few|.|TRBV3-1/TRBV3-2|TRBJ1-2
TGTGCCAGCAGCCCTGGGATATCGGGGGGGAACTATGGCTACACCTTC
CASSPGISGGNYGYTF
>.|.|TRBV5-1|TRBJ1-2
TGCGCCAGCAGCTGGAGGGATACGGGGTATGGCTACACCTTC
CASSWRDTGYGYTF
>.|.|TRBV5-1|TRBJ1-3
TGCGCCAGCACCGCGGGGGGCACTGGAAACACCATATATTTT
CASTAGGTGNTIYF
>.|.|TRBV11-2|TRBJ1-2
TGTGCCAGCAGCGACTATGTCAGGGGAAGCTATGGCTACACCTTC
CASSDYVRGSYGYTF
>.|.|TRBV2|TRBJ1-5
TGTGCCAGCAGTGACAAAATTAGCAATCAGCCCCAGCATTTT
CASSDKISNQPQHF
>once|TRBD1|TRBV11-3|TRBJ2-3
TGTGCCAGCAGCTTAGGCCCGGGACAGGGAGAGTATTTT
CASSLGPGQGEYF
>.|TRBD1|TRBV19|TRBJ2-1
TGTGCCAGTAGCATAGGACAGGGGGCCTTGGTTGAGCAGTTCTTC
CASSIGQGALVEQFF
>.|.|TRBV7-9|TRBJ1-1
TGTGCCAGCAGCTCGCGAGAGAACACTGAAGCTTTCTTT
CASSSRENTEAFF
>.|TRBD1|TRBV7-8|TRBJ1-2
TGTGCCAGCAGCACGGGAACCGGGACAGGGCATGGCTACACCTTC
CASSTGTGTGHGYTF
>.|TRBD1|TRBV4-1|TRBJ1-1
TGCGCCAGCAGCCAAGATAGACAGGGGTACACTGAAGCTTTCTTT
CASSQDRQGYTEAFF
>.|.|TRBV7-2|TRBJ1-3
TGTGCCAGCAGCAAATTAGGGGGGGGAGCTGGAAACACCATATATTTT
CASSKLGGGAGNTIYF
>.|TRBD2|TRBV7-8|TRBJ2-5
TGTGCCAGCAGCCCCTCGACTAGCGGGGGGACGGTACCCCAGTACTTC
CASSPSTSGGTVPQYF
>.|.|TRBV6-1|TRBJ1-6
TGTGCCAGCAGTGAGCAGCCGACAGGCACCTATAATTCACCCCTCCACTTT
CASSEQPTGTYNSPLHF
>.|.|TRBV4-1|TRBJ1-4
TGCGCCAGCAGGTTTCCGGGCCGAGCGGATGAAAAACTGTTTTTT
CASRFPGRADEKLFF